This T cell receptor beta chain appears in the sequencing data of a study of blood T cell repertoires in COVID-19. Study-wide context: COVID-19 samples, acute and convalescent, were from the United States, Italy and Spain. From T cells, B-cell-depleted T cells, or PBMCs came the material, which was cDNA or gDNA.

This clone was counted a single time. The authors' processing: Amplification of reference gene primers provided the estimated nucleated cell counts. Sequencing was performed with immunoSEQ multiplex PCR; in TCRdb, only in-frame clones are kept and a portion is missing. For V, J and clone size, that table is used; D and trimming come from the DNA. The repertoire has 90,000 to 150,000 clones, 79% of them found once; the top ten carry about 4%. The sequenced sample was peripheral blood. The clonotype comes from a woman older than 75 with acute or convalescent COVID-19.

CDR3 DNA: TGTGCCAGCAGTTTACGCCTAACGGGGGATAACACCGGGGAGCTGTTTTTT. As protein: CASSLRLTGDNTGELFF. The chain uses TRBV28 and TRBJ2-2; the D gene is possibly TRBD2 (6 bases). The CDR3 sequence is 17 residues long. Germline assignment: CDR1 MDHEN and CDR2 SYDVKM. V lost 2 bases, J lost 2 bases, and 15 bases lay in between.